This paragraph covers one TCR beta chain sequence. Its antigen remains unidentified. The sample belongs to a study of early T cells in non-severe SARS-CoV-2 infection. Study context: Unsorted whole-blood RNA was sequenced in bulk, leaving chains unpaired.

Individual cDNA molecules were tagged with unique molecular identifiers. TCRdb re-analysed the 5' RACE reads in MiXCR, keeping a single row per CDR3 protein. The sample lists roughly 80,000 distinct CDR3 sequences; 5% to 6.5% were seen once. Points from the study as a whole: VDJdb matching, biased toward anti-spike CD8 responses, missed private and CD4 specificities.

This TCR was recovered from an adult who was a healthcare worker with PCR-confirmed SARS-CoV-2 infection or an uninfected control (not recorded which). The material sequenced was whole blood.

DNA for the CDR3: TGTGCCAGCTCACCTGGTGGACAGGGAGTGAACACTGAAGCTTTCTTT. Translated, it gives CASSPGGQGVNTEAFF. The V call is TRBV18, the J call TRBJ1-1, with TRBD1 matching over 8 bases. The CDR3 extends over 16 amino acids. Per the germline V gene, CDR1 is KGHSH and CDR2 is LQKENI. V shed 3 bases and J 0 bases; nucleotides not matched to a gene: 6.